The sequence of this T cell receptor beta chain was determined in a study of blood T cell repertoires in COVID-19. Looking at the study overall: From the United States, Italy and Spain came samples of acute and convalescent COVID-19. In each case, the material was cDNA or gDNA derived from T cells, B-cell-depleted T cells, or PBMCs.

Original processing methods: Reference gene primer amplification gave nucleated cell count estimates. Assay: immunoSEQ multiplex PCR; the TCRdb copy retains only in-frame clones and omits some. V, J and clone size derive from that table, while D and trimming were established from the DNA sequence. The table has 300,000 or so clones, more than 70% seen once. The germline V and J ends were trimmed by 1 base and 6 bases, with 14 bases remaining between them. The CDR3 covers 15 residues. Germline V lookup: CDR1 SGHRS, CDR2 YFSETQ. The V call is TRBV5-1, the J call TRBJ1-3; D is unresolved. This TCR came from a woman between 50 and 59 years old with acute or convalescent COVID-19. Material for sequencing was peripheral blood. CDR3 DNA: TGCGCCAGCAGCTTGATTACAGCCTCCCCAAACACCATATATTTT. This codes for CASSLITASPNTIYF.